Presented here are 6 T cell receptor beta chains from one specimen sequenced in a study of cytomegalovirus exposure and HLA in healthy donors. Profiling relied on immunoSEQ multiplex PCR, and the TCRdb table lists in-frame clones only, not all of them. The table has about 160,000 clones, 89% seen once. Sequenced sample: PBMCs. These receptors were obtained from a woman aged 18-35 years in good health and CMV-seropositive.

This chain links TRBV20-1 with TRBJ2-1; D is unclear. This CDR3 has 11 residues. Looked up from germline, CDR1 is DFQATT and CDR2 is SNEGSKA (reference sequence). V was shortened by 0 bases and J by 7 bases, with 4 bases between the two germline ends. The CDR3 region is CSARDGNEQFF. CDR3 DNA sequence: TGCAGTGCTAGAGACGGGAATGAGCAGTTCTTC.

The V call is TRBV4-1, the J call TRBJ1-4, with D possibly TRBD1 on 5 matching bases. Deletions cut 1 base from V and 0 bases from J, with 6 bases between. The CDR3 runs 15 residues. Germline CDR1 is MGHRA and CDR2 is YSYEKL. The CDR3 DNA reads TGCGCCAGCAGCCAAGCGACAGCAACTAATGAAAAACTGTTTTTT. Its translation: CASSQATATNEKLFF.

The CDR3 nucleotides read TGCGCCAGCAGCTTGTCGCTAGCGGGAGTGGCAGATACGCAGTATTTT. Its protein product is CASSLSLAGVADTQYF. V and J are TRBV5-1 and TRBJ2-3, with TRBD2 matching over 10 bases. The CDR3 is 16 residues long. Germline assignment: CDR1 SGHRS and CDR2 YFSETQ. Trimming at V came to 1 base and at J to 4 bases, leaving 6 bases not matched to a gene. The whole variable domain, filled in from reference TRBV5-1 and TRBJ2-3, reads KAGVTQTPRYLIKTRGQQVTLSCSPISGHRSVSWYQQTPGQGLQFLFEYFSETQRNKGNFPGRFSGRQFSNSRSEMNVSTLELGDSALYLCASSLSLAGVADTQYFGPGTRLTVL.

The rearrangement uses TRBV29-1 and TRBJ2-1; 8 nucleotides agree with TRBD1. CDR1 is SQVTM, CDR2 ANQGSEA, per germline. CDR3 length: 13 residues. Trimming took 7 bases from V and 5 from J; bases not matched to a gene: 7. CDR3 nucleotides: TGCAGCGCCACCGGACAGGGAAACAATGAGCAGTTCTTC. Encoded protein: CSATGQGNNEQFF.

CDR3 residues: CASSLATVNTEAFF. The CDR3 bases are TGTGCCAGCAGCTTAGCGACAGTAAACACTGAAGCTTTCTTT. The rearrangement joins TRBV11-3 to TRBJ1-1; tentatively, D is TRBD1 (5 bases). CDR3 length: 14 residues. Germline V lookup: CDR1 SGHNT, CDR2 YENEEA. V was pared by 1 base and J by 2 bases, with 8 bases between. The whole variable domain, filled in from reference TRBV11-3 and TRBJ1-1, reads EAGVVQSPRYKIIEKKQPVAFWCNPISGHNTLYWYLQNLGQGPELLIRYENEEAVDDSQLPKDRFSAERLKGVDSTLKIQPAELGDSAVYLCASSLATVNTEAFFGQGTRLTVV.

The J gene is TRBJ2-5, the V gene TRBV12-5, with 10 bases identical to TRBD2. V was clipped by 7 bases and J by 1 base; unmatched bases: 6. CDR3 length: 15 residues. Germline CDR1 is LGHNT and CDR2 is FRNRAP. CDR3 amino acids: CASARGLAIQETQYF. Here the CDR3 DNA reads TGTGCTAGTGCCCGGGGACTAGCGATCCAAGAGACCCAGTACTTC.